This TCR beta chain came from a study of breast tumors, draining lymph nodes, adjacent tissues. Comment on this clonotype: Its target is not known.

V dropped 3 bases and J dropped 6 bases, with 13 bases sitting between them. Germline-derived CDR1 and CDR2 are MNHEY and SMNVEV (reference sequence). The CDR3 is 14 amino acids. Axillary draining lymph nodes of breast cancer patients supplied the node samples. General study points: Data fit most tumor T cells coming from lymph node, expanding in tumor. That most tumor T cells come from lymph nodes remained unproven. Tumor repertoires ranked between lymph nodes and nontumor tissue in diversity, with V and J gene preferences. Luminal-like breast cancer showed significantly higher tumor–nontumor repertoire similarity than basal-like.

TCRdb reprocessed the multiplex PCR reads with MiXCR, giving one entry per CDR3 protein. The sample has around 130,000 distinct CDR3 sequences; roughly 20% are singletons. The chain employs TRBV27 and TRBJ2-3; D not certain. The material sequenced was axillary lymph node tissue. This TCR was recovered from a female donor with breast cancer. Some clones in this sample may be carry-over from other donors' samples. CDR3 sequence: CASSFASSRDTQYF. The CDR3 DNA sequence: TGTGCCAGCAGTTTTGCCTCCTCACGGGATACGCAGTATTTT.